The rows below give T cell receptor beta chains drawn from one sample of a study of T cells after yellow fever vaccination. Using its own MiXCR run on the 5' RACE reads, TCRdb lists one record per CDR3 protein. This sample yields roughly 330,000 distinct CDR3 sequences, of which around 4.1% are seen a single time; 20% to 25% belongs to the top ten. The material was PBMCs, obtained 5 days after the yellow fever booster vaccination. These receptors all come from a man between 18 and 29 years old who received the YFV17D yellow fever vaccine. Both conserved end residues are part of each CDR3.

>TRBV6-6|TRBJ2-7
CASSYSVRINYEQYF
>TRBV21-1|TRBJ2-5
CASSSDSAKGETQYF
>TRBV5-4|TRBJ2-2
CASSLGADGELFF
>TRBV28|TRBJ2-3
CASSQRLVTQYF
>TRBV7-2|TRBJ2-5
CASSVPAEETQYF
>TRBV12-3/TRBV12-4|TRBJ1-2
CASSLQSRYGYTF
>TRBV9|TRBJ2-5
CASSVGTGGVETQYF
>TRBV20-1|TRBJ2-5
CSARTDRGGGETQYF
>TRBV9|TRBJ1-4
CASSVGGGSRLFF
>TRBV20-1|TRBJ2-5
CSARGRGHETQYF
>TRBV19|TRBJ1-4
CASSIRRGEKLFF
>TRBV12-3/TRBV12-4|TRBJ1-4
CASMGNEKLFF
>TRBV7-2|TRBJ2-1
CASSLVGGDDEQFF
>TRBV9|TRBJ2-3
CASSAREGGTDTQYF
>TRBV20-1|TRBJ1-5
CSAREIQGLVNQPQHF
>TRBV11-2|TRBJ2-3
CASSLGLAGFVSTDTQYF
>TRBV9|TRBJ2-7
CASSVEPLPREAYEQYF
>TRBV5-1|TRBJ2-1
CASSAPGLAGGFSYNEQFF
>TRBV20-1|TRBJ1-2
CSARKQGYGYTF
>TRBV30|TRBJ2-3
CAWSAGLGLGDTQYF